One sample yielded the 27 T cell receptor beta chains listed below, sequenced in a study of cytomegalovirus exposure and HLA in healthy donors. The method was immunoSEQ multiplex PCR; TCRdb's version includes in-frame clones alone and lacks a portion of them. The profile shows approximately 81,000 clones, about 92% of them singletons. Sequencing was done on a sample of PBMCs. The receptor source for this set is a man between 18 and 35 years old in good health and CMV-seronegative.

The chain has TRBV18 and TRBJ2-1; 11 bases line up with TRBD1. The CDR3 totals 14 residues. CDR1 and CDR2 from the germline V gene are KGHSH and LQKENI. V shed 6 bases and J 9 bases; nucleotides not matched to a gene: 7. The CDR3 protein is CASSIGQGAGEQFF. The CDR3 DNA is TGTGCCAGCTCCATTGGACAGGGGGCCGGTGAGCAGTTCTTC.

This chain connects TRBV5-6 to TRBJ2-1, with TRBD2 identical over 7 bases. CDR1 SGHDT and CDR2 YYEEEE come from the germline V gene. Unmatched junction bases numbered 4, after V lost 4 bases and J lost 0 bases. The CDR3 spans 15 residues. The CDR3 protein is CASSGGTTSYNEQFF. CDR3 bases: TGTGCCAGCAGCGGCGGGACTACCTCCTACAATGAGCAGTTCTTC.

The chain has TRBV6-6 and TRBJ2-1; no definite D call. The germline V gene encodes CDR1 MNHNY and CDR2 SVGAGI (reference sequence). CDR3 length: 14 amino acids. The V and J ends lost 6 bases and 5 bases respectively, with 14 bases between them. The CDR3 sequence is CASRASPGHNEQFF. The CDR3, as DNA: TGTGCCAGCAGGGCCTCTCCTGGGCACAATGAGCAGTTCTTC.

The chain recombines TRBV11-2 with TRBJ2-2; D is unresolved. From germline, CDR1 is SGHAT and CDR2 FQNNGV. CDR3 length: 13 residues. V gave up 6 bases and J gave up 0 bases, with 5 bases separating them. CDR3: CASREANTGELFF. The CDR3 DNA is TGTGCCAGCAGAGAGGCGAACACCGGGGAGCTGTTTTTT.

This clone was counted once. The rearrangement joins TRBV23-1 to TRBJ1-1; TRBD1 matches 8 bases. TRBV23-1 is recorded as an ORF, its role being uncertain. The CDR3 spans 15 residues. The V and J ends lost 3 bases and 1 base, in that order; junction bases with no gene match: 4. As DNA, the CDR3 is TGCGCCAGCAGTCACACCGGGACAGGGAACACTGAAGCTTTCTTT. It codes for CASSHTGTGNTEAFF.

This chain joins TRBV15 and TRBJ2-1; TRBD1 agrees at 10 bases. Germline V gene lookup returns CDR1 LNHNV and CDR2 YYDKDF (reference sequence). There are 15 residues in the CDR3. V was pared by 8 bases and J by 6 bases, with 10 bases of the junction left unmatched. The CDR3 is CATGTRDRGSNEQFF. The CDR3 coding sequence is TGTGCCACCGGGACCCGGGACAGGGGCTCCAATGAGCAGTTCTTC.

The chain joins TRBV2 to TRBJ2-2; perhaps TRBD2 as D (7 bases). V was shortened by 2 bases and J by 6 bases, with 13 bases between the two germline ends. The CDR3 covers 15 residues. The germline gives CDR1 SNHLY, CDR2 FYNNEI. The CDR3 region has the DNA TGTGCCAGCAGTGAACCGGGGGGCGTCCCCGGGGAGCTGTTTTTT. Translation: CASSEPGGVPGELFF.

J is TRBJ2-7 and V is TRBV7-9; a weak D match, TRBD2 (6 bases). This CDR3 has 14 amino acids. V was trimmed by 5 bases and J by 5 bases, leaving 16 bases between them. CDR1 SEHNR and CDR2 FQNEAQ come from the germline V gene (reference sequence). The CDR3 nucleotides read TGTGCCAGCAGCCGTTCGGGACTGGGCGACGAGCAGTACTTC. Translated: CASSRSGLGDEQYF.

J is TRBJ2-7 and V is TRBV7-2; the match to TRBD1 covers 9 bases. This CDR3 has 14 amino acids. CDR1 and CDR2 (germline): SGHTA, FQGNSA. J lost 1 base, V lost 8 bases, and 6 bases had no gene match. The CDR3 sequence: CASGRGTGSYEQYF. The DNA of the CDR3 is TGTGCCAGCGGCCGGGGGACAGGGTCCTACGAGCAGTACTTC. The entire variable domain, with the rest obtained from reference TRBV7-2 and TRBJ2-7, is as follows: GAGVSQSPSNKVTEKGKDVELRCDPISGHTALYWYRQSLGQGLEFLIYFQGNSAPDKSGLPSDRFSAERTGGSVSTLTIQRTQQEDSAVYLCASGRGTGSYEQYFGPGTRLTVT.

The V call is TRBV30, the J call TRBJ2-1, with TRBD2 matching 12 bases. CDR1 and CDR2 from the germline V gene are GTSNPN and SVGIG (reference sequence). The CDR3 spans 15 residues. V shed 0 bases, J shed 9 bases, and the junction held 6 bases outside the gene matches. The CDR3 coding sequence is TGTGCCTGGAGTGTAAACGGACTAGCGGGAATTGAGCAGTTCTTC. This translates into CAWSVNGLAGIEQFF.

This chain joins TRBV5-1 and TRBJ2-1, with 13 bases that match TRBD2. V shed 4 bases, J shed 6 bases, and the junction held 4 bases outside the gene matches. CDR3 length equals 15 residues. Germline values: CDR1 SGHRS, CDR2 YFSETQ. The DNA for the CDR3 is TGCGCCAGCAGCCCGGGACTAGCGGGGCCCAATGAGCAGTTCTTC. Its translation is CASSPGLAGPNEQFF.

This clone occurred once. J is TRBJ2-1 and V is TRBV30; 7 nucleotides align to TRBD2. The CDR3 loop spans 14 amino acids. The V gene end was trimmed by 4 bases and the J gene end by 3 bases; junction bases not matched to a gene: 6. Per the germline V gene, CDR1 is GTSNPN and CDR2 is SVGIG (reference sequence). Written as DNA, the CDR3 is TGTGCCTGGAAAGGACTAGATGGCTACAATGAGCAGTTCTTC. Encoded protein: CAWKGLDGYNEQFF.

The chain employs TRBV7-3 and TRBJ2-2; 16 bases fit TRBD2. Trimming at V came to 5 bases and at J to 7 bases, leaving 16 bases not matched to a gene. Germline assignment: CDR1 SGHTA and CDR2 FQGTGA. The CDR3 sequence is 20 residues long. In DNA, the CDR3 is TGTGCCAGCAGCCCCCTCCCGGGACTAGCGGGAGGGTTAAGAATCGGGGAGCTGTTTTTT. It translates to CASSPLPGLAGGLRIGELFF.

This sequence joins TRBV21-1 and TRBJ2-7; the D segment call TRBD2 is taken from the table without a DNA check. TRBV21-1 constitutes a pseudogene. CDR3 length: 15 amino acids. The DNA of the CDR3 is TGTGCCAGCAGCCAGACTAGCGGGAGGACGTGGGAGCAGTACTTC. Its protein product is CASSQTSGRTWEQYF.

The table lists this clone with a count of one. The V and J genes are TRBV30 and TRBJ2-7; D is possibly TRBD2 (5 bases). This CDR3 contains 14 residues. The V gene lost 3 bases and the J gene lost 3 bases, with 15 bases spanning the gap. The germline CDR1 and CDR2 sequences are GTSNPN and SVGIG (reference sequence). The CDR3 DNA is TGTGCCTGGAGCAGAATCGGACGGGGCTACGAGCAGTACTTC. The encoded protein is CAWSRIGRGYEQYF.

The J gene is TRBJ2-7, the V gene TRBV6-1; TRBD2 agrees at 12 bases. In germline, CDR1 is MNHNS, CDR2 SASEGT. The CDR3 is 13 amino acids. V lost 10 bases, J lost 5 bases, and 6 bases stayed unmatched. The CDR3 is CATLLAGGNEQYF. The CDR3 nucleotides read TGTGCCACCTTACTAGCGGGAGGTAACGAGCAGTACTTC.

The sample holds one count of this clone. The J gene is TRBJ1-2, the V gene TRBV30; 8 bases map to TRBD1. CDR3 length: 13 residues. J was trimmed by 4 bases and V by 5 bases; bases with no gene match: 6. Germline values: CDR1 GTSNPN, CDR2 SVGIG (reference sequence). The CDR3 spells CAWAPGGGYGYTF. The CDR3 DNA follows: TGTGCCTGGGCCCCAGGGGGCGGCTATGGCTACACCTTC.

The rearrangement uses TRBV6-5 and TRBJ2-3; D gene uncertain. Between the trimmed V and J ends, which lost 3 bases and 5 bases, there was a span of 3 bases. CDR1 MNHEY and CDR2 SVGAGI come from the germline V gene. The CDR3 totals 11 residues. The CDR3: CASSYQDTQYF. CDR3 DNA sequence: TGTGCCAGCAGTTATCAAGATACGCAGTATTTT.

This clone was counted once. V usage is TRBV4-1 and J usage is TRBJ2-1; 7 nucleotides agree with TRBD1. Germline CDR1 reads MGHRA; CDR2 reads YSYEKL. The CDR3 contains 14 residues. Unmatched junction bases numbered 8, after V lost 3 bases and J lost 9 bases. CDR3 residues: CASSQTGSWGEQFF. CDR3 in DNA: TGCGCCAGCAGCCAGACAGGGAGTTGGGGTGAGCAGTTCTTC.

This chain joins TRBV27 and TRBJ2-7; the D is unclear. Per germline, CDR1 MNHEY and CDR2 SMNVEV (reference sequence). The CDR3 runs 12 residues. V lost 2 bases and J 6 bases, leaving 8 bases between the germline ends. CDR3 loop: CASSLGGVEQYF. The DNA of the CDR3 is TGTGCCAGCAGTTTAGGCGGCGTCGAGCAGTACTTC.

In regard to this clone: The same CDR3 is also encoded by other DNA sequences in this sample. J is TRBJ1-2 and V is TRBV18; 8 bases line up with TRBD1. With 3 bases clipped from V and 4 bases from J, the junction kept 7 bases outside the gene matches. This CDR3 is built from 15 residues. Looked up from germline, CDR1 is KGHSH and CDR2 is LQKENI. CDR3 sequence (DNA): TGTGCCAGCTCACCGACGGGACAGGAAATCTATGGCTACACCTTC. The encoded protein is CASSPTGQEIYGYTF.

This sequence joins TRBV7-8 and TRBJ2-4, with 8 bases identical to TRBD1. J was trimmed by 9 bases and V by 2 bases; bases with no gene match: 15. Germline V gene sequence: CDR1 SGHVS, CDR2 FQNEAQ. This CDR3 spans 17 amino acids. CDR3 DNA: TGTGCCAGCAGCTTATCAAGCGATCAGGGGGCTCGGGGCATTCAGTACTTC. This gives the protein CASSLSSDQGARGIQYF.

For the CDR3, the DNA is TGCGCCAGCAGTGAGTCGCGGGGGCAGCCCCAGCATTTT. Its protein product is CASSESRGQPQHF. The chain links TRBV10-1 to TRBJ1-5; maybe TRBD1 (5 bases). The CDR3 length is 13 residues. With 0 bases removed from V and 7 bases from J, the gap between germline ends came to 7 bases. The germline gives CDR1 WNHNN, CDR2 SYGVQD (reference sequence).

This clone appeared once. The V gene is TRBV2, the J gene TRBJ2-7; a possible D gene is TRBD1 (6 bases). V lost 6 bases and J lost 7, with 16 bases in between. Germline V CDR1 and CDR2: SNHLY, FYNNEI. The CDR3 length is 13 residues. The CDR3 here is CASSRDMSGEQYF. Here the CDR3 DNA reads TGTGCCAGCAGCCGGGACATGTCTGGTGAGCAGTACTTC.

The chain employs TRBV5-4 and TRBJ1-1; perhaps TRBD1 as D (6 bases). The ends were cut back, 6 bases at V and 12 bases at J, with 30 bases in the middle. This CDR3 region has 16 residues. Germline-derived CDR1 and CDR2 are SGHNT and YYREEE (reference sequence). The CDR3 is CASKLAAVGARGSTFF. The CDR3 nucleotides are TGTGCCAGCAAGTTGGCGGCTGTGGGGGCGCGTGGGTCAACTTTCTTT.

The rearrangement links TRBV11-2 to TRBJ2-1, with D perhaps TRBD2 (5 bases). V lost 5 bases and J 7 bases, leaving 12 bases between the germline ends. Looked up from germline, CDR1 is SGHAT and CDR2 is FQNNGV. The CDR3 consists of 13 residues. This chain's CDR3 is CASSRGLTNEQFF. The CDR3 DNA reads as TGTGCCAGCAGCAGAGGACTTACGAATGAGCAGTTCTTC.

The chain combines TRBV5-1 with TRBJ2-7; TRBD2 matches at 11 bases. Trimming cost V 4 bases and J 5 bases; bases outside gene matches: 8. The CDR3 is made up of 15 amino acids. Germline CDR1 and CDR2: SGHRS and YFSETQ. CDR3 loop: CASSPVAGGPHEQYF. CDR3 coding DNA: TGCGCCAGCAGCCCCGTAGCGGGAGGGCCCCACGAGCAGTACTTC.